The sequence of this T cell receptor (beta chain) was determined in a study of Tregs in tolerant kidney transplant recipients. Germline V lookup: CDR1 SEHNR, CDR2 FQNEAQ (reference sequence). The CDR3 loop spans 12 amino acids. Trimming cost V 8 bases and J 7 bases, with 12 bases left between them. Assay used: immunoSEQ multiplex PCR; TCRdb lists only in-frame clones, some missing. The sample's table shows roughly 48,000 clones. Points on this clone: The DNA ends 3 residues before the CDR3 does, and the rest of the CDR3 is filled in from the germline J gene.

The chain combines TRBV7-9 with TRBJ1-5, with D maybe TRBD1 (6 bases). The input for sequencing was CD4+ T cells from blood, taken before the transplant. The receptor was derived from a human donor who received a combined kidney and bone marrow transplant. The CDR3 loop is CASEGEGQPQHF. The sequenced CDR3 bases are TGTGCCAGCGAGGGGGAGGGACAGCCC.